These T cell receptor beta chains were read from a single sample in a study of T-cell reconstitution after alpha-beta-depleted transplantation in children. TCRdb used MiXCR to reprocess the PCR reads, holding one entry per CDR3 protein. In the table there are 800,000 to 1,000,000 distinct CDR3 sequences, roughly 29% of which are singletons. The sample here was PBMCs, mostly from graft donor cells, taken 360 days after TCRalphabeta/CD19-depleted stem cell transplant. These receptors all stem from a boy under two years old who had a stem cell transplant for SCID, so the T cells may come from the graft donor. The CDR3 runs from the conserved cysteine through the conserved F or W. Each record gives: V gene, CDR3 protein.

TRBV9,CASSETGTGEGYTF
TRBV29-1,CSVEVGGRNGYTF
TRBV5-1,CASSLGGSGYYEQYF
TRBV20-1,CSARWGFSTDTQYF
TRBV10-3,CAIRLGGINSGNTIYF
TRBV2,CASKDRGGPETQYF
TRBV2,CASSEMGEWGYTF
TRBV10-2,CASSGVGRGLYNEQFF
TRBV29-1,CSVEGRGSTDTQYF
TRBV20-1,CSARGPSGEVYEQYF
TRBV29-1,CSVAQGSGELFF
TRBV12-3/TRBV12-4,CASSFGTIPDTQYF
TRBV5-1,CASMNRGHSYEQYF
TRBV2,CASSNQGVATEAFF
TRBV5-5,CASSYGTTRATGELFF
TRBV12-3/TRBV12-4,CASSLFRVADEQFF
TRBV12-3/TRBV12-4,CASSNGTSGGETQYF
TRBV18,CASSPERGGQFEQFF
TRBV4-2,CASSQEQQGSQPQHF
TRBV10-3,CAISESGRAIYEQYF
TRBV5-1,CASSNGAYNEQFF
TRBV20-1,CSAGRLNTEAFF
TRBV2,CASTNTGVPGELFF
TRBV4-1,CASSQEFRADTQYF
TRBV12-3/TRBV12-4,CASSFGTSGSIQYF
TRBV5-1,CASSLEKGLAPHEQFF
TRBV20-1,CSATLTGGIITEAFF
TRBV5-1,CASSPRPRTGSNEQFF
TRBV7-2,CASGYVRINEQFF
TRBV2,CASKPDRSTYEQYF
TRBV29-1,CSVVGSGGDRGYEQYF
TRBV10-3,CAISELRGSGANVLTF
TRBV5-1,CASSLLRAASYNEQFF
TRBV29-1,CSVADRGWDEQYF
TRBV12-3/TRBV12-4,CASSGLDRAGANVLTF
TRBV3-1,CASSDLTGAETQYF
TRBV4-2,CASSQERFSGGYTF
TRBV15,CATSRGPNPGELFF
TRBV29-1,CSVKAGQPSYNEQFF
TRBV29-1,CSGWGETQYF
TRBV12-3/TRBV12-4,CASSLRRGGADTQYF
TRBV20-1,CSARDLGGGELFF
TRBV20-1,CSAHIAGGPYDTQYF